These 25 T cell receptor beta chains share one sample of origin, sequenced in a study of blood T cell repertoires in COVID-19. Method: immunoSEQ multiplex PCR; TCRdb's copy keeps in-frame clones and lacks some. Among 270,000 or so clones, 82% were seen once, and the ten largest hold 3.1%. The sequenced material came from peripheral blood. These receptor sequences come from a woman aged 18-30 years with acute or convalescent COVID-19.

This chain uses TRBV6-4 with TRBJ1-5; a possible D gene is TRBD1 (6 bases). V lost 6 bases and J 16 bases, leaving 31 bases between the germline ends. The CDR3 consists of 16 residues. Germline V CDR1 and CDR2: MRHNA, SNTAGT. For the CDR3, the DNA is TGTGCCAGCAGCCGGACAGTTTTAGGGGTAGTACCACTTTTCCATTTT. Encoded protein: CASSRTVLGVVPLFHF.

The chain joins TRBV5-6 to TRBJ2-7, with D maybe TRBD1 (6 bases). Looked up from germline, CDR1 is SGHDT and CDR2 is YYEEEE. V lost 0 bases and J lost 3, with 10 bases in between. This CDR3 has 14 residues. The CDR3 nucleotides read TGTGCCAGCAGCTTGGGCCAGGGGAACTACGAGCAGTACTTC. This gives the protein CASSLGQGNYEQYF.

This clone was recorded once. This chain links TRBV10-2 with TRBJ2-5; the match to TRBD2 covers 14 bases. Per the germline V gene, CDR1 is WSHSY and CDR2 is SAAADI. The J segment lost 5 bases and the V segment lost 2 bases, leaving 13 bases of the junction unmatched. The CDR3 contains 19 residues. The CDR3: CASSEQGLAGVGEKETQYF. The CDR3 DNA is TGCGCCAGCAGTGAGCAGGGACTAGCGGGAGTAGGTGAAAAGGAGACCCAGTACTTC.

The CDR3 sequence is CASSYSSGYTYNEQFF. The CDR3 DNA is TGTGCCAGCAGTTACTCGTCGGGGTATACCTACAATGAGCAGTTCTTC. V usage is TRBV6-2 or TRBV6-3 and J usage is TRBJ2-1, with D possibly matching TRBD2 (5 bases). CDR1 and CDR2 (germline): MNHEY, SVGEGT. V was trimmed by 0 bases and J by 2 bases, leaving 11 bases between them. The length of the CDR3 is 16 residues.

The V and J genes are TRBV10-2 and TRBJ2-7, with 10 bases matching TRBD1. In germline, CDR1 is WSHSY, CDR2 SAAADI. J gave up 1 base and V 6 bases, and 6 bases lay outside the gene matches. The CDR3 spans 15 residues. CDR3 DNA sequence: TGCGCCAGCAGCACCAGGGACAGGGGTTCCTACGAGCAGTACTTC. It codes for CASSTRDRGSYEQYF.

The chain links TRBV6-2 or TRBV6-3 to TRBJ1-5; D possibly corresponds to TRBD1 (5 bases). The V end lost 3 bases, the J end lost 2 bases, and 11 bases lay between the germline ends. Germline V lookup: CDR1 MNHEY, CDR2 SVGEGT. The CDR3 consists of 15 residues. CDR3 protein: CASSYGGSRNQPQHF. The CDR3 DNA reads TGTGCCAGCAGTTATGGGGGGTCGCGCAATCAGCCCCAGCATTTT.

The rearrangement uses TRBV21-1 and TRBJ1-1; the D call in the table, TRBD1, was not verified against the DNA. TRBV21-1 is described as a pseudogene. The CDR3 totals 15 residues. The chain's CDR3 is CASSNLGTENTEAFF. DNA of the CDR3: TGTGCCAGCAGCAACCTAGGGACAGAGAACACTGAAGCTTTCTTT.

CDR3 region: CASSSPTGGSEKLFF. Here the CDR3 DNA reads TGCGCCAGCAGCTCCCCGACAGGGGGGAGTGAAAAACTGTTTTTT. The chain employs TRBV5-1 and TRBJ1-4, with TRBD1 matching over 9 bases. The germline gives CDR1 SGHRS, CDR2 YFSETQ. This CDR3 is built from 15 residues. V lost 3 bases to trimming and J lost 7 bases; unmatched junction nucleotides: 7.

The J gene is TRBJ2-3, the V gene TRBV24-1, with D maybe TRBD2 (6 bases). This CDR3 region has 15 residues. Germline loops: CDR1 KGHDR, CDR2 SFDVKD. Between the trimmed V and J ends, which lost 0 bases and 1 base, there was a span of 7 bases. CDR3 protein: CATSDLGEGTDTQYF. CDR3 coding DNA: TGTGCCACCAGTGATTTGGGGGAGGGCACAGATACGCAGTATTTT.

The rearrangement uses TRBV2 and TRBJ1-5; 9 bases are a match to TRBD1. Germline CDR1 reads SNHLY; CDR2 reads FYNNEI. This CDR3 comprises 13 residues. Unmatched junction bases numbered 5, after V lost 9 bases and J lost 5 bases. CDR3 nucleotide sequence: TGTGCCAGTGGGTGGACAGGGGATCAGCCCCAGCATTTT. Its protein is CASGWTGDQPQHF.

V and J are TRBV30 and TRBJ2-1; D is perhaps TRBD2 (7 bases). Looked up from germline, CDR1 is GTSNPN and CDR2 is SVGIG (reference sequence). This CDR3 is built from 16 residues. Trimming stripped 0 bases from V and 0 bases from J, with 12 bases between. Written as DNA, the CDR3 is TGTGCCTGGAGTGTACAGGGCGGGAGCTCCTACAATGAGCAGTTCTTC. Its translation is CAWSVQGGSSYNEQFF. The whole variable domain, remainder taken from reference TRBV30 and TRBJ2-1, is SQTIHQWPATLVQPVGSPLSLECTVEGTSNPNLYWYRQAAGRGLQLLFYSVGIGQISSEVPQNLSASRPQDRQFILSSKKLLLSDSGFYLCAWSVQGGSSYNEQFFGPGTRLTVL.

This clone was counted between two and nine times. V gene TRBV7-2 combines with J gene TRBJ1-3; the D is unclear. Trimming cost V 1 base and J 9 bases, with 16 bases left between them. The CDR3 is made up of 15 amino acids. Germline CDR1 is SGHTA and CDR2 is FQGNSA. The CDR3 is CASSLVPLSVATIYF. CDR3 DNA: TGTGCCAGCAGCTTAGTTCCCCTAAGCGTTGCCACCATATATTTT.

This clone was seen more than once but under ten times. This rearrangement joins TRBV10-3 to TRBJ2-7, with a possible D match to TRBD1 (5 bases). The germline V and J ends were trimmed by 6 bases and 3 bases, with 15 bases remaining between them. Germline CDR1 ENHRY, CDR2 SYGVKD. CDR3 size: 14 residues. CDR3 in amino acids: CAISERTLNYEQYF. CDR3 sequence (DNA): TGTGCCATCAGCGAGAGGACACTAAACTACGAGCAGTACTTC.

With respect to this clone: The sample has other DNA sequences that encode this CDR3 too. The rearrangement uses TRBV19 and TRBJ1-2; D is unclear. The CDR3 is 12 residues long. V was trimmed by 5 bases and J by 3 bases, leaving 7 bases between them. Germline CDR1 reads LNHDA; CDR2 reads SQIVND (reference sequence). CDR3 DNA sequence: TGTGCCAGTAGTCCCCGAGACTATGGCTACACCTTC. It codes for CASSPRDYGYTF.

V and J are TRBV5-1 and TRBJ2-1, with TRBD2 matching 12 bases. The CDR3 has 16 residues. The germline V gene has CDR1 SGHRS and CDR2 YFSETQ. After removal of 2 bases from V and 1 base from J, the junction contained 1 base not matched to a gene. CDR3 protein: CASSFGLAGSYNEQFF. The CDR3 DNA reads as TGCGCCAGCAGCTTCGGACTAGCGGGATCCTACAATGAGCAGTTCTTC.

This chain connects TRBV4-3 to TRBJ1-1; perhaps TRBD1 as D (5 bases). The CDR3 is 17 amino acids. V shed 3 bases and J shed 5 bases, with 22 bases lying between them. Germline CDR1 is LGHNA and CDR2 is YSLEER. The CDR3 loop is CASSQRWFPPGGTEAFF. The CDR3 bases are TGCGCCAGCAGCCAGAGGTGGTTTCCCCCCGGGGGAACTGAAGCTTTCTTT.

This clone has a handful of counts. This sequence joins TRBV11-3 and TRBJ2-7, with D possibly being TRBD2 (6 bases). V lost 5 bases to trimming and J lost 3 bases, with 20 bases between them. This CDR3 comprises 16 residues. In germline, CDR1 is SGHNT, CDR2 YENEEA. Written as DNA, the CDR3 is TGTGCCAGCAGCCCCGGGAGCGGACAAGCTCACTACGAGCAGTACTTC. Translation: CASSPGSGQAHYEQYF.

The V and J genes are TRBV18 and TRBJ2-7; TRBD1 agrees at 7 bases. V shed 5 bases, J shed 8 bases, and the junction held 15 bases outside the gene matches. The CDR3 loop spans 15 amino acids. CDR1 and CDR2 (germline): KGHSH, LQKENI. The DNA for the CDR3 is TGTGCCAGCTCATCGACGGAGACAGGGAGTGAGAAGCAGTACTTC. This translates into CASSSTETGSEKQYF. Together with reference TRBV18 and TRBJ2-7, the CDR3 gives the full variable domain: NAGVMQNPRHLVRRRGQEARLRCSPMKGHSHVYWYRQLPEEGLKFMVYLQKENIIDESGMPKERFSAEFPKEGPSILRIQQVVRGDSAAYFCASSSTETGSEKQYFGPGTRLTVT.

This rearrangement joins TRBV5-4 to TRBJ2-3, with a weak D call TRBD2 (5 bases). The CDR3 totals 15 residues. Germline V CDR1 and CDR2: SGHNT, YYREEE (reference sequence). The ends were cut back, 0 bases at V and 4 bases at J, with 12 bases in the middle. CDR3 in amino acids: CASSLVRGRPDTQYF. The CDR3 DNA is TGTGCCAGCAGCTTGGTACGTGGGAGACCAGATACGCAGTATTTT.

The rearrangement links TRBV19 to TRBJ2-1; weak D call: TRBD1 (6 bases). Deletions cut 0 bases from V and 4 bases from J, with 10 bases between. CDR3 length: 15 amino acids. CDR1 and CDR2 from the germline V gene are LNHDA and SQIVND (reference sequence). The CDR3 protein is CASSIDHQGYNEQFF. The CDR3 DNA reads TGTGCCAGTAGTATAGATCATCAGGGGTACAATGAGCAGTTCTTC.

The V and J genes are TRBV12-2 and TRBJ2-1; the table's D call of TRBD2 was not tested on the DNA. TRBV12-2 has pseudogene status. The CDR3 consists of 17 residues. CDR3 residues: CASRWSGTSGRRDEQFF. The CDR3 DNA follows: TGTGCAAGTCGCTGGTCTGGGACTAGCGGGAGAAGGGATGAGCAGTTCTTC.

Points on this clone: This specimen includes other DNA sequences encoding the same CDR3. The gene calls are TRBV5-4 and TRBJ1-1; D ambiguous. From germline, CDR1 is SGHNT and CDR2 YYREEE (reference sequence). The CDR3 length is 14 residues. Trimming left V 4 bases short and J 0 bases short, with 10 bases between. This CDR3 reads CASSPERLNTEAFF. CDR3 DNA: TGTGCCAGCAGCCCCGAGAGATTGAACACTGAAGCTTTCTTT.

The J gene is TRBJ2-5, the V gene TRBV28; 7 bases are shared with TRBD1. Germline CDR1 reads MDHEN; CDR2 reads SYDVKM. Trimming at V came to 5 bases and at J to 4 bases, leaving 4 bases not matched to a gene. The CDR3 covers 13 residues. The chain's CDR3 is CASSGDRGETQYF. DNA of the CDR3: TGTGCCAGCAGTGGGGACAGAGGAGAGACCCAGTACTTC.

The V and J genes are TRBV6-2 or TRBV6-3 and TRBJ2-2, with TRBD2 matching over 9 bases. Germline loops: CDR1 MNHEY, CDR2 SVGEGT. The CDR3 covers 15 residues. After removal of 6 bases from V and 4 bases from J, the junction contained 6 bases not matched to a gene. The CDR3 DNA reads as TGTGCCAGCAGCCATCTAGCGGGACTCACCGGGGAGCTGTTTTTT. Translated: CASSHLAGLTGELFF.

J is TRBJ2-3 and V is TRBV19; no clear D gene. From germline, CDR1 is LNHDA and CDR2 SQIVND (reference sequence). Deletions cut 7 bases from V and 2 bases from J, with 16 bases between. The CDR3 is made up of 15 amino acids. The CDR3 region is CASKRQATVTDTQYF. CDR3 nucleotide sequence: TGTGCCAGTAAGAGACAAGCTACTGTCACAGATACGCAGTATTTT.